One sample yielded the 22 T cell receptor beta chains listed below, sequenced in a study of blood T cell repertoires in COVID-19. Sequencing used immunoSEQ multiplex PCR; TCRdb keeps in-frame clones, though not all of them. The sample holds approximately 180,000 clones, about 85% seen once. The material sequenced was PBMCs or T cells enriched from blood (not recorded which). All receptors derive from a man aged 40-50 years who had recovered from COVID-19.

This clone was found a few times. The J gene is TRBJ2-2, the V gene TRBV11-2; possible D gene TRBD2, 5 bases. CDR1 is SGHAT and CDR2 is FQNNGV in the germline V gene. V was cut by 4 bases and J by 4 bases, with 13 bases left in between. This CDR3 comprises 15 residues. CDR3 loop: CASSWAGETTGELFF. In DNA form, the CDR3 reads TGTGCCAGCAGCTGGGCTGGGGAGACCACCGGGGAGCTGTTTTTT.

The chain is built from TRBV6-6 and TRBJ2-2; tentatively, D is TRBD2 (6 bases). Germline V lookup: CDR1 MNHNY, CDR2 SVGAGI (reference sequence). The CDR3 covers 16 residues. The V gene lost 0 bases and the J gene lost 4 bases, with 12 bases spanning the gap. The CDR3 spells CASSYSPGTGTGELFF. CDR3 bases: TGTGCCAGCAGTTACTCCCCCGGGACTGGCACCGGGGAGCTGTTTTTT.

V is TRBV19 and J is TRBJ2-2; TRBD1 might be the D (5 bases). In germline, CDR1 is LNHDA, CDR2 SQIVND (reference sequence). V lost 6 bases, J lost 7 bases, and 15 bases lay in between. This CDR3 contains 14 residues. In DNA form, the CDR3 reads TGTGCCAGTAGCACTACAGGAAATGGCGGGGAGCTGTTTTTT. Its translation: CASSTTGNGGELFF. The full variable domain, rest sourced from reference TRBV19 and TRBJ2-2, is DGGITQSPKYLFRKEGQNVTLSCEQNLNHDAMYWYRQDPGQGLRLIYYSQIVNDFQKGDIAEGYSVSREKKESFPLTVTSAQKNPTAFYLCASSTTGNGGELFFGEGSRLTVL.

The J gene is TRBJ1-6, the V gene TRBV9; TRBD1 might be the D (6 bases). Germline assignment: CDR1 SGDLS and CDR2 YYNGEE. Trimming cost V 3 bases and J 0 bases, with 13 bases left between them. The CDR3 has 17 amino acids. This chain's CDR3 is CASSAPTGSSYNSPLHF. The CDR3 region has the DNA TGTGCCAGCAGCGCCCCGACAGGAAGCTCCTATAATTCACCCCTCCACTTT.

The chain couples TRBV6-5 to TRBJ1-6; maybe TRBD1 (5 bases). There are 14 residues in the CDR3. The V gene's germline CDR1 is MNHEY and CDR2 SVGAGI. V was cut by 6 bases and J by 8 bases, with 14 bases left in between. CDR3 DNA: TGTGCCAGCAGACGACAGTCGATGGATTCACCCCTCCACTTT. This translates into CASRRQSMDSPLHF.

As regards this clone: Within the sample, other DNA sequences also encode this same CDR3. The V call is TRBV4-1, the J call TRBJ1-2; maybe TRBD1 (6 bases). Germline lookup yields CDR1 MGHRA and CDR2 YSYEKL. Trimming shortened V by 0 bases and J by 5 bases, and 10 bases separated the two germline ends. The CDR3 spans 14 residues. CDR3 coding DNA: TGCGCCAGCAGCCAAGACAGGGGAGGGTATGGCTACACCTTC. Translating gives CASSQDRGGYGYTF.

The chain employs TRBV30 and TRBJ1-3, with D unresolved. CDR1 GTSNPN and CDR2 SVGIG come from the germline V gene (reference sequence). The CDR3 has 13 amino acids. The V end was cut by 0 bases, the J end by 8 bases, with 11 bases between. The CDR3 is CAWSVEGVYTIYF. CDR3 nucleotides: TGTGCCTGGAGTGTAGAAGGAGTTTACACCATATATTTT.

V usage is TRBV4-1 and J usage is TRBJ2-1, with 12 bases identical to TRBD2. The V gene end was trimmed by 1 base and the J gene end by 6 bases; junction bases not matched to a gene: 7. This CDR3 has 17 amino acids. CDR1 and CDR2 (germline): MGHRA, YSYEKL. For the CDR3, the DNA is TGCGCCAGCAGCCAAGGGGGACTAGCGGGCCTGAGCAATGAGCAGTTCTTC. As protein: CASSQGGLAGLSNEQFF.

CDR3 loop: CASSLGENLYGYTF. In DNA form, the CDR3 reads TGTGCCAGCAGCTTGGGGGAGAACCTCTATGGCTACACCTTC. This chain uses TRBV5-6 with TRBJ1-2, with unresolved D. Trimming left V 0 bases short and J 4 bases short, with 10 bases between. Germline V lookup: CDR1 SGHDT, CDR2 YYEEEE. The CDR3 is 14 residues long.

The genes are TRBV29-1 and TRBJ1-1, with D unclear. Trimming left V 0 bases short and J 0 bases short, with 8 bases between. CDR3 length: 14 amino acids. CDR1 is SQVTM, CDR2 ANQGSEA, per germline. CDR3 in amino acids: CSVEDVNLNTEAFF. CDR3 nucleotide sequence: TGCAGCGTTGAAGACGTGAACTTGAACACTGAAGCTTTCTTT.

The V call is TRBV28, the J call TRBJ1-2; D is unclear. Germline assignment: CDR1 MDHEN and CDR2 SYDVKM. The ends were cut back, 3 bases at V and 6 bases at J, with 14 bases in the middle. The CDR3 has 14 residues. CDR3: CASSFLRAYDGYTF. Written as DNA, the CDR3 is TGTGCCAGCAGTTTTCTGAGGGCTTACGATGGCTACACCTTC.

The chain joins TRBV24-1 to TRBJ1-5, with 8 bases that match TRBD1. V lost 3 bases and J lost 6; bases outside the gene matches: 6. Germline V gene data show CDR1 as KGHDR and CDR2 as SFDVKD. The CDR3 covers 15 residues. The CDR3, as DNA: TGTGCCACCAGTGATGGGGGACAGGCTGGTCAGCCCCAGCATTTT. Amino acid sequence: CATSDGGQAGQPQHF.

DNA for the CDR3: TGTGCCAGCGCGATCCGGACAGCGAATGAAAAACTGTTTTTT. Protein sequence: CASAIRTANEKLFF. The V call is TRBV2, the J call TRBJ1-4; D might be TRBD1 (6 bases). Germline CDR1 is SNHLY and CDR2 is FYNNEI. This CDR3 is built from 14 residues. Trimming pared 8 bases from V and 5 bases from J, leaving 15 bases between.

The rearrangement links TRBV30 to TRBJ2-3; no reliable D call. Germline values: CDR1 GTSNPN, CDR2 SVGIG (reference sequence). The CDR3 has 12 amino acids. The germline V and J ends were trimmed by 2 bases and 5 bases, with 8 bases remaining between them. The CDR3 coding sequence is TGTGCCTGGAGTAGCGCAGAAGATACGCAGTATTTT. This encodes CAWSSAEDTQYF.

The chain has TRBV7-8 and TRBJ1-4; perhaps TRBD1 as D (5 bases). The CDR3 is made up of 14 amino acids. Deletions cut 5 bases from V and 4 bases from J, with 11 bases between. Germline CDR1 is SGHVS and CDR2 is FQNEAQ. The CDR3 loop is CASSPGLINEKLFF. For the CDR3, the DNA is TGTGCCAGCAGCCCGGGACTGATTAATGAAAAACTGTTTTTT.

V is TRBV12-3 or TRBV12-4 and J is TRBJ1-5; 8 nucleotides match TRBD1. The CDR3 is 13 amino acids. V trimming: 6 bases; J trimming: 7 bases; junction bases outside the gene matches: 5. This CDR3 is CASSLDRAQPQHF. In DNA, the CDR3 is TGTGCCAGCAGCTTGGACAGGGCACAGCCCCAGCATTTT.

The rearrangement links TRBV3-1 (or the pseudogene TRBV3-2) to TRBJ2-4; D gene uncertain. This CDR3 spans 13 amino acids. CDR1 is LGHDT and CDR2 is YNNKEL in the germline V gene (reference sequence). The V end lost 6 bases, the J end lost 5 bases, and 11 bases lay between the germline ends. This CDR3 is CASRGPQQNIQYF. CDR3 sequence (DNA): TGTGCCAGCAGGGGCCCCCAGCAAAACATTCAGTACTTC.

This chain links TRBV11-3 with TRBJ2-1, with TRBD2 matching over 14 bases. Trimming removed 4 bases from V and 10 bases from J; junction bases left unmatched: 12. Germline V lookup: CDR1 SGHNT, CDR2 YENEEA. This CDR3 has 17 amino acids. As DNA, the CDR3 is TGTGCCAGCAGCTCACCGCTGACTAGCGGGGGGGAGGGGGAGCAGTTCTTC. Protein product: CASSSPLTSGGEGEQFF.

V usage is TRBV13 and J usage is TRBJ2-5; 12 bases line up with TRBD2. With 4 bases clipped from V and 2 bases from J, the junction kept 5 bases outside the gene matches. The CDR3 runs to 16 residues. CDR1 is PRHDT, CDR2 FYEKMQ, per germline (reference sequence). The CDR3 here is CASSWRLAGDQETQYF. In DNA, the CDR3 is TGTGCCAGCAGCTGGAGACTAGCGGGGGATCAAGAGACCCAGTACTTC.

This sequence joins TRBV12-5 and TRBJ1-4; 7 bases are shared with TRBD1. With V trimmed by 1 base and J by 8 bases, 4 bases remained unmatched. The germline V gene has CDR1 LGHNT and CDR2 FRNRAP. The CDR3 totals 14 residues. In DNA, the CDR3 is TGTGCTAGTGGTTTGGGACAGGGCAGGGAAAAACTGTTTTTT. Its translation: CASGLGQGREKLFF.

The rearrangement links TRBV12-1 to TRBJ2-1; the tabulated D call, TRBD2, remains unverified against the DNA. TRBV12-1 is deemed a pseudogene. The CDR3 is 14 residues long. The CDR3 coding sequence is TGTGCCAGCATCATTAGCGGGAGGGCGGATGAGCAGTTCTTC. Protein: CASIISGRADEQFF.

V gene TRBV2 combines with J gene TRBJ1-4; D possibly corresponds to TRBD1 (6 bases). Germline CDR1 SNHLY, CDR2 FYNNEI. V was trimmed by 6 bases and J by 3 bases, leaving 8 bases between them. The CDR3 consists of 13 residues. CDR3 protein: CASRQGPNEKLFF. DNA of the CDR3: TGTGCCAGCAGGCAGGGGCCTAATGAAAAACTGTTTTTT.